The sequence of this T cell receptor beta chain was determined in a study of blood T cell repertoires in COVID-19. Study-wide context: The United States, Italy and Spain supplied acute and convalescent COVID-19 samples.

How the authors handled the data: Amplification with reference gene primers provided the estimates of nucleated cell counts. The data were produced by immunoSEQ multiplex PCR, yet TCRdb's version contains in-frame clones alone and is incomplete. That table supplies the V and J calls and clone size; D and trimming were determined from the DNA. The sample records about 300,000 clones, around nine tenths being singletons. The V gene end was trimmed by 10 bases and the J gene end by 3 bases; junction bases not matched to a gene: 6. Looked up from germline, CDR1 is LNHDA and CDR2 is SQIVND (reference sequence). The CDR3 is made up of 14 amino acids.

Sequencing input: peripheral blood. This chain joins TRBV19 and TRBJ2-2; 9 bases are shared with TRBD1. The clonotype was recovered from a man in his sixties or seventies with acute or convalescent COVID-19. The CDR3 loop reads CATLDRGDTGELFF. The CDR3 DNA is TGTGCCACCCTGGACAGGGGAGACACCGGGGAGCTGTTTTTT.